The text below deals with one T cell receptor (beta chain). Its matching antigen is unknown. This sample is drawn from a study of cytomegalovirus exposure and HLA in healthy donors. The wider study: Genotyping of more than 300 donors showed that roughly 80% belonged to the Caucasian-associated ancestry cluster. Overall study results and limits: Immune exposure data for these donors was limited to CMV serostatus. Most CMV-associated TCR beta chains were later found to appear HLA-restricted.

This PCR relied on a set of 60 Vbeta primers and 13 Jbeta primers. In the source study's methods: Per a later analysis, the number of unique TCR beta chains was about 80 million, of which about 11 million were shared. Produced via immunoSEQ multiplex PCR; TCRdb's table is partial and in-frame only. V and J calls and clone size are those listed in that table; D and trimming were worked out from the DNA. The sample gives around 87,000 clones, about 74% of which show up once; 3% is in the top ten. J lost 8 bases, V lost 2 bases, and 6 bases had no gene match. The germline V gene has CDR1 SGHVS and CDR2 FNYEAQ. The CDR3 sequence is 15 residues long.

This chain connects TRBV7-6 to TRBJ2-1, with TRBD2 identical over 10 bases. The source material was PBMCs. The source is a man aged 40-50 years in good health and CMV-seronegative. This chain's CDR3 is CASSLSSGGAYEQFF. CDR3 DNA sequence: TGTGCCAGCAGCTTATCGAGCGGGGGGGCCTATGAGCAGTTCTTC.